This T cell receptor beta chain was sequenced in a study of cytomegalovirus exposure and HLA in healthy donors. Overall study findings and caveats: Earlier results showed most TCR beta V segments being productive about 87% or about 30% of the time.

On this clone itself: Its antigen remains unidentified.

PCR primers comprised 60 Vbeta and 13 Jbeta primers. Measured with immunoSEQ multiplex PCR; TCRdb has only the in-frame clones, and not every one. Of 130,000 to 150,000 clones in the sample, approximately 80% were seen once. The ends lost 6 bases at V and 5 bases at J; junction bases unmatched: 8. Germline V gives CDR1 MDHEN, CDR2 SYDVKM. The CDR3 extends over 16 amino acids. Sequences were obtained from PBMCs. The sequence came from a woman between 55 and 75 years old in good health and CMV-seropositive. The chain carries TRBV28 and TRBJ2-5, with 14 bases lining up with TRBD2. The CDR3 DNA reads TGTGCCAGCAGACATAGGGGACTAGCGGGAGTTGAGACCCAGTACTTC. Its translation: CASRHRGLAGVETQYF.